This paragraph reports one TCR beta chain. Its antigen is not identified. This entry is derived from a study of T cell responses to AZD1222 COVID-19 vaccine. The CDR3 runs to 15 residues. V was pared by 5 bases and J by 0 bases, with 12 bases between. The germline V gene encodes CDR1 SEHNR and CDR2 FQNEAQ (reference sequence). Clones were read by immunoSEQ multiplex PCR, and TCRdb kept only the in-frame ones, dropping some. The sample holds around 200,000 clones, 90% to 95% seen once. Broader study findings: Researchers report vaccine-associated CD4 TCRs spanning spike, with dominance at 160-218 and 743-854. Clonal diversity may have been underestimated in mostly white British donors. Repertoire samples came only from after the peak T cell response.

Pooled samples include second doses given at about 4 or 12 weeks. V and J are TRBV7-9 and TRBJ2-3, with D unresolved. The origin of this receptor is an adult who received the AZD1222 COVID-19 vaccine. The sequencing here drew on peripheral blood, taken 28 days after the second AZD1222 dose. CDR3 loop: CASSLQHSSTDTQYF. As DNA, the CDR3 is TGTGCCAGCAGCCTACAGCACTCTAGCACAGATACGCAGTATTTT.